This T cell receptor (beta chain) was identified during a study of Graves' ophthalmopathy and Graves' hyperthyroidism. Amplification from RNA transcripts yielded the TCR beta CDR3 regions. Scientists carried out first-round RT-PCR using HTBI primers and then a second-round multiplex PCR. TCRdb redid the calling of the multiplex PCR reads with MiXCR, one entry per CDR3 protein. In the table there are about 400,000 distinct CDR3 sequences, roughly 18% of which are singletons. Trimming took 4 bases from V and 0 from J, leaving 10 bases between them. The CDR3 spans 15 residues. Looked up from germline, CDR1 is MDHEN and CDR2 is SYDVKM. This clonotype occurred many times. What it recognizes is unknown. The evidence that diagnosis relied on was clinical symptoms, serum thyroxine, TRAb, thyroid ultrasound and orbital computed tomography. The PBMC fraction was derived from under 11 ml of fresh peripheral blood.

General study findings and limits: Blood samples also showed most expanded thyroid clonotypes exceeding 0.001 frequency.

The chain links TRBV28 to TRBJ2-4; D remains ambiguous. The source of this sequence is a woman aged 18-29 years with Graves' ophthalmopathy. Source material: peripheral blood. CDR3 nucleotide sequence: TGTGCCAGCAGTTCCCAGTCCATAGCCAAAAACATTCAGTACTTC. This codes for CASSSQSIAKNIQYF. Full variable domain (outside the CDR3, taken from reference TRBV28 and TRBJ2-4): DVKVTQSSRYLVKRTGEKVFLECVQDMDHENMFWYRQDPGLGLRLIYFSYDVKMKEKGDIPEGYSVSREKKERFSLILESASTNQTSMYLCASSSQSIAKNIQYFGAGTRLSVL.